This T cell receptor (beta chain) was recorded in a study of T cells in Graves' hyperthyroidism and ophthalmopathy. Germline V gene lookup returns CDR1 KGHDR and CDR2 SFDVKD. After removal of 3 bases from V and 7 bases from J, the junction contained 9 bases not matched to a gene. This CDR3 comprises 15 residues. Recently diagnosed hyperthyroidism of less than 2 months' duration affected patients aged 18 to 65. Patients with uncontrolled infections, other autoimmune diseases, pregnancy or lactation were excluded. The study based diagnoses on clinical symptoms, serum thyroxine and TRAb, thyroid ultrasound and orbital computed tomography. Study observations and caveats: A 13 V-J signature model discriminated ophthalmopathy versus stable hyperthyroidism.

As regards this clonotype: What it binds is not known.

TCR beta CDR3 sequences were amplified from RNA transcripts. During a first-round RT-PCR of the TCR CDR3, the HTBI primer set was used. TCRdb analysed the multiplex PCR reads with MiXCR anew, one entry per CDR3 protein. This sample has hundreds of thousands of distinct CDR3 sequences, with about 19% found just once. The receptor was isolated from a woman aged 50 to 60 with Graves' hyperthyroidism that later progressed to Graves' ophthalmopathy. The sample taken for sequencing was blood. V is TRBV24-1 and J is TRBJ1-2, with 8 bases that match TRBD1. CDR3 sequence (DNA): TGTGCCACCAGTGATAACGACAGGGGAGGCAGTGGCTACACCTTC. As protein: CATSDNDRGGSGYTF.